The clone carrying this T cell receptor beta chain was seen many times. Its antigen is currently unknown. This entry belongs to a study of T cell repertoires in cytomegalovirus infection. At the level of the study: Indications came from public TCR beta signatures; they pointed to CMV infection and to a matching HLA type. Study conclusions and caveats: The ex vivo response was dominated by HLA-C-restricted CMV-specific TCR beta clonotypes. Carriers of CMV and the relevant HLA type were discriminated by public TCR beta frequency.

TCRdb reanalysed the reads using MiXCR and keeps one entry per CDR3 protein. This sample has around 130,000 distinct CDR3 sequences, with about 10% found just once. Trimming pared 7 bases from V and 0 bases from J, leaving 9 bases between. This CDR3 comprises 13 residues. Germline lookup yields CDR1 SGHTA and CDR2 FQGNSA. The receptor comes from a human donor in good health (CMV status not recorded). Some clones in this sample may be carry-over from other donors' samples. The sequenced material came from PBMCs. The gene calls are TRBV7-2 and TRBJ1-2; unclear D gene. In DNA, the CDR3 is TGTGCCAGCAACTCCGGGCCTAACTATGGCTACACCTTC. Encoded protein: CASNSGPNYGYTF.